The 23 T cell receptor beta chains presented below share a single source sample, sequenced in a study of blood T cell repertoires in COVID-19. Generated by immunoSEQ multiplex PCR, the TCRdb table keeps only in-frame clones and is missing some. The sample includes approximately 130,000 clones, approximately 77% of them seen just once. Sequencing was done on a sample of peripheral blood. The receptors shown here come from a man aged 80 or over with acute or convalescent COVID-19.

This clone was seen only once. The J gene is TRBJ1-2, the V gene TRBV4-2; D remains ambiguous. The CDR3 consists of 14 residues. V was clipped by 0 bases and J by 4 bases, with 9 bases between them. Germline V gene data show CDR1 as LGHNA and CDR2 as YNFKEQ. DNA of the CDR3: TGTGCCAGCAGCCAAGAGCAGGCCGGCTATGGCTACACCTTC. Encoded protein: CASSQEQAGYGYTF.

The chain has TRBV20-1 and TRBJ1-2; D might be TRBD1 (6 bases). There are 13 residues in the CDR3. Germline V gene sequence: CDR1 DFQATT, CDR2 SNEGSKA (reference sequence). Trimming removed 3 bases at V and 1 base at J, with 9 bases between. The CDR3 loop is CSASGRGNYGYTF. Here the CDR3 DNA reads TGCAGTGCTAGTGGCAGGGGTAACTATGGCTACACCTTC.

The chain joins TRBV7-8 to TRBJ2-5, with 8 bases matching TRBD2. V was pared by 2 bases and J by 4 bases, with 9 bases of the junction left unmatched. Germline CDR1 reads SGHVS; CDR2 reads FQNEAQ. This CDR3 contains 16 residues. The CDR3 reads CASSLTSGGGLETQYF. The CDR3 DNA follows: TGTGCCAGCAGCTTAACGAGCGGGGGTGGATTAGAGACCCAGTACTTC.

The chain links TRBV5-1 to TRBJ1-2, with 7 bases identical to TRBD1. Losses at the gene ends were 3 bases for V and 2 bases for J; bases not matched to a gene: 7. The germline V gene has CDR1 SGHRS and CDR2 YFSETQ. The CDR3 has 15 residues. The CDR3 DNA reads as TGCGCCAGCAGCTATGGCGGGACAGAGAACTATGGCTACACCTTC. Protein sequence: CASSYGGTENYGYTF.

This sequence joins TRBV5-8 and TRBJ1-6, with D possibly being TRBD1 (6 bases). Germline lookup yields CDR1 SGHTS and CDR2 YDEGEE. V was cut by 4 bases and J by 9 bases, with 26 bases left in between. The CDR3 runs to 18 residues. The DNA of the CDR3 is TGTGCCAGCAGCGTGACGACAGGATACCTATCATTAGGTTCACCCCTCCACTTT. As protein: CASSVTTGYLSLGSPLHF.

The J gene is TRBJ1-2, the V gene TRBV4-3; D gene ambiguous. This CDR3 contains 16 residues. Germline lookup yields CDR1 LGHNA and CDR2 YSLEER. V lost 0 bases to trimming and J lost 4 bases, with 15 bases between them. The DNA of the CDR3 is TGCGCCAGCAGCCAAGATGTAGGCGCCCAGGTCTATGGCTACACCTTC. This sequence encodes CASSQDVGAQVYGYTF.

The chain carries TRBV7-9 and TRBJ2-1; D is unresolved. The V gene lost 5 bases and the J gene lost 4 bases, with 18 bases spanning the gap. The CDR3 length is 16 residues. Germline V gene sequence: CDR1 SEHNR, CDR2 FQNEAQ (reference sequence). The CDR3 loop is CASSVKAGAGYNEQFF. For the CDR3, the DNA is TGTGCCAGCAGCGTGAAGGCCGGAGCTGGGTACAATGAGCAGTTCTTC.

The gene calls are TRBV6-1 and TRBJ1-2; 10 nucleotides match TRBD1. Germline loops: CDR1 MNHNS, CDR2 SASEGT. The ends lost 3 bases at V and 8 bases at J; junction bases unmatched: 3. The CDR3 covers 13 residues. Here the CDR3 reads CASSDWDRGGYTF. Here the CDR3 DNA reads TGTGCCAGCAGTGATTGGGACAGGGGCGGCTACACCTTC.

The CDR3 coding sequence is TGTGCCAGCAACCGGGACAGGGTAAATGAGCAGTTCTTC. Translated: CASNRDRVNEQFF. The V gene is TRBV28, the J gene TRBJ2-1; 9 bases are shared with TRBD1. The CDR3 totals 13 residues. V lost 7 bases, J lost 7 bases, and 5 bases stayed unmatched. In germline, CDR1 is MDHEN, CDR2 SYDVKM.

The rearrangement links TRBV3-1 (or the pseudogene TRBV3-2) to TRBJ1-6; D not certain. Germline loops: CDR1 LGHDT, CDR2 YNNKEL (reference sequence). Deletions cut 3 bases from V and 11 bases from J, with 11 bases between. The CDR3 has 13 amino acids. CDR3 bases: TGTGCCAGCAGCCAGCGGCCGGGGACACCCCTCCACTTT. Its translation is CASSQRPGTPLHF.

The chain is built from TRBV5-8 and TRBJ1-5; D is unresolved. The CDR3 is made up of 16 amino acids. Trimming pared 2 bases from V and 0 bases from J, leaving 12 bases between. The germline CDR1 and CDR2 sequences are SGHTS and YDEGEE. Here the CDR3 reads CASSFGEDFSNQPQHF. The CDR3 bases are TGTGCCAGCAGCTTTGGTGAAGACTTTAGCAATCAGCCCCAGCATTTT.

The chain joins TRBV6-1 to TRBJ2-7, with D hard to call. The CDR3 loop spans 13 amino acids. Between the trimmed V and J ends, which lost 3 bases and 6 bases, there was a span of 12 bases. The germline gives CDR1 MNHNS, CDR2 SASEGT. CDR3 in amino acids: CASSDRRVREQYF. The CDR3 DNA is TGTGCCAGCAGTGATAGAAGAGTCCGCGAGCAGTACTTC.

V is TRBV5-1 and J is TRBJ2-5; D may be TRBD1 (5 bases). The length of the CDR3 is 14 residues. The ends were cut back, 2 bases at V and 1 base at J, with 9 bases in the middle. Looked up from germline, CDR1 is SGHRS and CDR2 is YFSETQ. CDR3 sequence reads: CASSFQGSQETQYF. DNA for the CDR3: TGCGCCAGCAGCTTTCAGGGCAGCCAAGAGACCCAGTACTTC.

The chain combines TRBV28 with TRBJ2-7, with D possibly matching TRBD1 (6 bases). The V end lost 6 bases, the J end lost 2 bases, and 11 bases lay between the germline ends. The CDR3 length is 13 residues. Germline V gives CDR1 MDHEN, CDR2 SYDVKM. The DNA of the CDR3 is TGTGCCAGCAGCCTAGGGACAACCTACGAGCAGTACTTC. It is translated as CASSLGTTYEQYF. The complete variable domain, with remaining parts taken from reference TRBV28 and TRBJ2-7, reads DVKVTQSSRYLVKRTGEKVFLECVQDMDHENMFWYRQDPGLGLRLIYFSYDVKMKEKGDIPEGYSVSREKKERFSLILESASTNQTSMYLCASSLGTTYEQYFGPGTRLTVT.

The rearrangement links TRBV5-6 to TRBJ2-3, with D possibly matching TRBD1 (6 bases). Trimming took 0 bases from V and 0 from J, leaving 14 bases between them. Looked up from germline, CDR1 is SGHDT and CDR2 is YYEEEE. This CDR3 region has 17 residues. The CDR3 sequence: CASSLAFGQSSTDTQYF. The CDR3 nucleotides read TGTGCCAGCAGCTTGGCCTTTGGACAGTCCAGCACAGATACGCAGTATTTT. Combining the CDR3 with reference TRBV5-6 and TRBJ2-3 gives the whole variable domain DAGVTQSPTHLIKTRGQQVTLRCSPKSGHDTVSWYQQALGQGPQFIFQYYEEEERQRGNFPDRFSGHQFPNYSSELNVNALLLGDSALYLCASSLAFGQSSTDTQYFGPGTRLTVL.

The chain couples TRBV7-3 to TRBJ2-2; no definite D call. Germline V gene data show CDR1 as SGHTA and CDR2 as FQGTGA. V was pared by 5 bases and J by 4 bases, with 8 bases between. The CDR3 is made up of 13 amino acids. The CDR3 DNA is TGTGCCAGCAGCCTAGGATCCACCGGGGAGCTGTTTTTT. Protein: CASSLGSTGELFF.

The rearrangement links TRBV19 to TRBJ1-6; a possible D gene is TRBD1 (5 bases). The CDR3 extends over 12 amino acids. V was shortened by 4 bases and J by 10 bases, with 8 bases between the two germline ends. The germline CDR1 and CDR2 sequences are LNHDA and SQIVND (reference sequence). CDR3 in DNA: TGTGCCAGTAGTACAGGGAGGTCACCCCTCCACTTT. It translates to CASSTGRSPLHF.

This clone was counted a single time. The DNA of the CDR3 is TGTGCCAGCAGTTTGACAGTGAATCAGCCCCAGCATTTT. Encoded protein: CASSLTVNQPQHF. The chain carries TRBV12-3 or TRBV12-4 and TRBJ1-5, with a tentative D call TRBD1 (5 bases). The CDR3 is 13 amino acids. V gave up 3 bases and J gave up 4 bases, with 7 bases separating them.

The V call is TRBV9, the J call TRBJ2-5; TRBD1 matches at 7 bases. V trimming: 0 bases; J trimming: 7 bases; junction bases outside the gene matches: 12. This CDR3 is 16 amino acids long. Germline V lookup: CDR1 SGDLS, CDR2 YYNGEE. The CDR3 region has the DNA TGTGCCAGCAGCGTAGGACGACAGGGTGGGGCGGGGACCCAGTACTTC. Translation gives CASSVGRQGGAGTQYF.

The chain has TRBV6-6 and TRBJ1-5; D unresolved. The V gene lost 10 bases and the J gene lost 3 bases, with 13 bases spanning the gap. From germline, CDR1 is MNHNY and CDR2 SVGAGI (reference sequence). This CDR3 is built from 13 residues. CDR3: CATRQAPNQPQHF. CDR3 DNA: TGTGCCACCAGGCAGGCCCCCAATCAGCCCCAGCATTTT.

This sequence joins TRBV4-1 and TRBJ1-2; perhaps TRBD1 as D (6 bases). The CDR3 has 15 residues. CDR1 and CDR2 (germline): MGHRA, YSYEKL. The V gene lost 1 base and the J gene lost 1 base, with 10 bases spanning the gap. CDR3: CASSQGEQGNYGYTF. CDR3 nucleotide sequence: TGCGCCAGCAGCCAAGGGGAACAGGGTAACTATGGCTACACCTTC.

DNA of the CDR3: TGTGCCATCAGTGAAGGGGACAGGAGCAATCAGCCCCAGCATTTT. Translation gives CAISEGDRSNQPQHF. This rearrangement joins TRBV10-3 to TRBJ1-5; 8 bases map to TRBD1. V gave up 3 bases and J gave up 1 base; unmatched junction bases: 2. Germline-derived CDR1 and CDR2 are ENHRY and SYGVKD. There are 15 residues in the CDR3.

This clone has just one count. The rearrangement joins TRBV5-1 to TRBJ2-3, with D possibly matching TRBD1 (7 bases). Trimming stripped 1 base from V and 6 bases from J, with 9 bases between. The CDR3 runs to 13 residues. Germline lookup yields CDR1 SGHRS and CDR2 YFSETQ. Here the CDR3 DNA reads TGCGCCAGCAGCTTGCAGGGGGGCGATACGCAGTATTTT. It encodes CASSLQGGDTQYF. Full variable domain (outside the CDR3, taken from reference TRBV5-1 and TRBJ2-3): KAGVTQTPRYLIKTRGQQVTLSCSPISGHRSVSWYQQTPGQGLQFLFEYFSETQRNKGNFPGRFSGRQFSNSRSEMNVSTLELGDSALYLCASSLQGGDTQYFGPGTRLTVL.